These T cell receptor beta chains were read from a single sample in a study of shared clonotypes between healthy human individuals. Assay used: immunoSEQ multiplex PCR; TCRdb lists only in-frame clones, some missing. The sample consists of about 1,500,000 clones, roughly 96% of them appearing once. The sample was naive CD4+ T cells sorted from blood. These receptors all come from a young man in good health. Both conserved end residues are part of each CDR3. D genes are given only for firm matches. The size field is filled for only some rows; it gives once, few, many or a size class.

-,-,TRBV25-1,TRBJ2-1,CASSQYRSSYNEQFF,TGTGCCAGCAGTCAGTACAGGAGCTCCTACAATGAGCAGTTCTTC
-,-,TRBV11-2,TRBJ1-1,CASIVPGGTEAFF,TGTGCCAGCATCGTCCCGGGTGGCACTGAAGCTTTCTTT
-,-,TRBV6-5,TRBJ2-7,CASSSTPYEQYF,TGTGCCAGCAGTTCTACACCCTACGAGCAGTACTTC
-,-,TRBV7-3,TRBJ2-1,CASSMGGSSYNEQFF,TGTGCCAGCAGCATGGGTGGAAGCTCCTACAATGAGCAGTTCTTC
-,-,TRBV6-5,TRBJ1-2,CASTKGGGYTF,TGTGCCAGCACAAAAGGGGGTGGCTACACCTTC
-,-,TRBV5-1,TRBJ1-4,CASSVLHPDLRTTNEKLFF,TGCGCCAGCAGCGTACTTCACCCTGACCTTAGAACAACTAATGAAAAACTGTTTTTT
TRBD2,once,TRBV6-5,TRBJ2-1,CASSSPGLPNEQFF,TGTGCCAGCAGTTCCCCGGGACTACCGAATGAGCAGTTCTTC
-,once,TRBV7-9,TRBJ2-7,CASSPMGGKDEQYF,TGTGCCAGCAGCCCGATGGGGGGTAAGGACGAGCAGTACTTC
-,-,TRBV10-3,TRBJ2-3,CAISTSTDTQYF,TGTGCCATCAGCACTAGCACAGATACGCAGTATTTT
TRBD1,-,TRBV9,TRBJ2-2,CASSVTGTGNTGELFF,TGTGCCAGCAGCGTCACCGGGACAGGGAACACCGGGGAGCTGTTTTTT
-,-,TRBV5-1,TRBJ2-7,CASSLVGQGYSYEQYF,TGCGCCAGCAGCTTGGTGGGGCAGGGTTACTCCTACGAGCAGTACTTC
-,-,TRBV29-1,TRBJ1-3,CSVDGPGNTIYF,TGCAGCGTTGACGGCCCGGGTAACACCATATATTTT
-,-,TRBV7-8,TRBJ2-1,CASSFGVTNEQFF,TGTGCCAGCAGCTTTGGGGTGACCAATGAGCAGTTCTTC
TRBD2,once,TRBV6-1,TRBJ2-7,CASSQTSGSYEQYF,TGTGCCAGCAGCCAGACTAGCGGGAGCTACGAGCAGTACTTC
-,-,TRBV7-9,TRBJ1-4,CASSPRGDATNEKLFF,TGTGCCAGCAGCCCCCGGGGGGATGCAACTAATGAAAAACTGTTTTTT
TRBD1,-,TRBV19,TRBJ1-1,CASSIGTGGYTEAFF,TGTGCCAGTAGTATCGGGACAGGGGGCTACACTGAAGCTTTCTTT
-,-,TRBV28,TRBJ1-3,CASSLRGGLLGNTIYF,TGTGCCAGCAGTTTAAGAGGGGGTCTGCTGGGAAACACCATATATTTT
-,-,TRBV4-3,TRBJ2-2,CASSQEPGELFF,TGCGCCAGCAGCCAGGAACCCGGGGAGCTGTTTTTT
-,-,TRBV15,TRBJ2-7,CATSRERVPAGTYEQYF,TGTGCCACCAGCAGAGAAAGGGTTCCGGCAGGGACCTACGAGCAGTACTTC
-,-,TRBV9,TRBJ2-6,CASSLRGLSGTNVLTF,TGTGCCAGCTCTCTCAGGGGCCTTTCTGGAACCAACGTCCTGACTTTC
-,few,TRBV28,TRBJ1-1,CASSLCWGGRVNTEAFF,TGTGCCAGCAGTTTATGTTGGGGGGGTAGGGTAAACACTGAAGCTTTCTTT
TRBD2,-,TRBV29-1,TRBJ2-1,CSVGGGYNEQFF,TGCAGCGTTGGGGGGGGCTACAATGAGCAGTTCTTC